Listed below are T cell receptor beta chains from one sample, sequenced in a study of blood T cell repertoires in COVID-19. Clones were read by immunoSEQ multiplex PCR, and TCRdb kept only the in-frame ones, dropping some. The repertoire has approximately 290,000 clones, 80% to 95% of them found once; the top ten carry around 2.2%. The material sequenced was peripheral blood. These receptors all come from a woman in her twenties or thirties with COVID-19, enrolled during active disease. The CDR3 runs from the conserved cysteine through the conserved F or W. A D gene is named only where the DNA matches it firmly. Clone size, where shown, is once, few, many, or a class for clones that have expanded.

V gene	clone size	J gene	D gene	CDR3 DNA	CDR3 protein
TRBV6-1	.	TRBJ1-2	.	TGTGCCAGCAGTGAAGTTGGACAAGGGGGTGGCTACACCTTC	CASSEVGQGGGYTF
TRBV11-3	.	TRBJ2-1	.	TGTGCCAGCAGCCGTGAGCAGGGTTCCTACAATGAGCAGTTCTTC	CASSREQGSYNEQFF
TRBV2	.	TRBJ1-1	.	TGTGCCAGCACCGCGGGGACGGCTGCTGAAGCTTTCTTT	CASTAGTAAEAFF
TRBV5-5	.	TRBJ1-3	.	TGTGCCAGCAGCCGCCAGGGTCCTGGAAACACCATATATTTT	CASSRQGPGNTIYF
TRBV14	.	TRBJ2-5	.	TGTGCCAGCAGCCAAGTGGCAGGGGAAGAGACCCAGTACTTC	CASSQVAGEETQYF
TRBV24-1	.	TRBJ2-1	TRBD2	TGTGCCACCAGTGATTTTAGCGGGGGATCCTACAATGAGCAGTTCTTC	CATSDFSGGSYNEQFF
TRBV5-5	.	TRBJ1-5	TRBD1	TGTGCCAGCAGCTTGGGGACAGGGGCGCTGGGTCAGCCCCAGCATTTT	CASSLGTGALGQPQHF
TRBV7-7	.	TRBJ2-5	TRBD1	TGTGCCAGCAGCTTAGAGGGCCTCAGGGGGCAAGAGACCCAGTACTTC	CASSLEGLRGQETQYF
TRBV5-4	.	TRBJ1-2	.	TGTGCCAGCAGCTTGAGCGGACCCCGGGACTATGGCTACACCTTC	CASSLSGPRDYGYTF
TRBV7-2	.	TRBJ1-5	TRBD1	TGTGCCAGCAGCTCCTTCCTGACAGGGACCCAGCCCCAGCATTTT	CASSSFLTGTQPQHF
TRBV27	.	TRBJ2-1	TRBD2	TGTGCCAGCAGCCCCGGGGGACTACTAAATGAGCAGTTCTTC	CASSPGGLLNEQFF
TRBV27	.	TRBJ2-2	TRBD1	TGTGCCAGCAGTTTAACCCAGGGGGCTTATGGCGGGGAGCTGTTTTTT	CASSLTQGAYGGELFF
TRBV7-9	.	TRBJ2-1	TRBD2	TGTGCCAGCAGCACAAGGCTACTAGCGGGATCGGACAATGAGCAGTTCTTC	CASSTRLLAGSDNEQFF
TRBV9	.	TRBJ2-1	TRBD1	TGTGCCAGCAGCCCGGAAACAGGGGTAAGTGAGCAGTTCTTC	CASSPETGVSEQFF
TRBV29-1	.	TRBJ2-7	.	TGCAGCGTTGAAGATCAGGACATAGAGCAGTACTTC	CSVEDQDIEQYF
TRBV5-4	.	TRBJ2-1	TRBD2	TGTGCCAGCAGCTCCGGACTAGCGGGAGGGAGGGTTGAGCAGTTCTTC	CASSSGLAGGRVEQFF
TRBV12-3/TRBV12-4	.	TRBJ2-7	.	TGTGCCAGCAGTTTCGGTTCTTACGAGCAGTACTTC	CASSFGSYEQYF
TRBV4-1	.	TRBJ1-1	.	TGCGCCAGCAGCCAAGGTACCGCCGACCTTGGACACGCGAACACTGAAGCTTTCTTT	CASSQGTADLGHANTEAFF
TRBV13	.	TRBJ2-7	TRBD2	TGTGCCAGCAGCTCAACAAGTCGACTAGCGGGAACCTACGAGCAGTACTTC	CASSSTSRLAGTYEQYF
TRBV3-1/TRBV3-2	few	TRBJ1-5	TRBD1	TGTGCCAGCAGCCAAGGTTGGACAGGGGGAGGTCAGCCCCAGCATTTT	CASSQGWTGGGQPQHF
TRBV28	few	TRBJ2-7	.	TGTGCCAGCAGACCCCAGGGCTACGAGCAGTACTTC	CASRPQGYEQYF
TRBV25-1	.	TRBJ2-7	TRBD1	TGTGCCAGCAGTGTACCCGGGACAGGGACGAAAGAGCAGTACTTC	CASSVPGTGTKEQYF
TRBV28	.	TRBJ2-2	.	TGTGCCAGCAGTTTGGAGTTCGCCGGGGAGCTGTTTTTT	CASSLEFAGELFF
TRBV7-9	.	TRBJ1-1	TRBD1	TGTGCCAGCAGCTCAACAGGGGTGGCTTTTACTGAAGCTTTCTTT	CASSSTGVAFTEAFF
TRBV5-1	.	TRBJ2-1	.	TGCGCCAGCAGCTTGGGCCGGGTACTCAATGAGCAGTTCTTC	CASSLGRVLNEQFF
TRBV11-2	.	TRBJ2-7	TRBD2	TGTGCCAGCAGCTCGGGACTATACGAGCAGTACTTC	CASSSGLYEQYF
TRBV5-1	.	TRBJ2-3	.	TGCGCCAGCAGCCCCGGGACTACAGATACGCAGTATTTT	CASSPGTTDTQYF
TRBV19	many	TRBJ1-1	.	TGTGCCAGTAGTACAGGCCTGAACACTGAAGCTTTCTTT	CASSTGLNTEAFF